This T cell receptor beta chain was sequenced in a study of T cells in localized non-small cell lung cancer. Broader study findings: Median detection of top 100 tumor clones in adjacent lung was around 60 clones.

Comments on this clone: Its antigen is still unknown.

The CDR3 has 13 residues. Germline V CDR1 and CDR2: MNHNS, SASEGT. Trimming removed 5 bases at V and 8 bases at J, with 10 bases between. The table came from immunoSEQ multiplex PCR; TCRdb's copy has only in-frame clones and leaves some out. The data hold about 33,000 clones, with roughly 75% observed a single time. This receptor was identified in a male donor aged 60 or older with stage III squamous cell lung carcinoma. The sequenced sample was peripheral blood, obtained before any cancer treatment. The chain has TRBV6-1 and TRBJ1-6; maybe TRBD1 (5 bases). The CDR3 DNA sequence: TGTGCCAGCAGTCGCCTGGGGGATTCACCCCTCCACTTT. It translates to CASSRLGDSPLHF.